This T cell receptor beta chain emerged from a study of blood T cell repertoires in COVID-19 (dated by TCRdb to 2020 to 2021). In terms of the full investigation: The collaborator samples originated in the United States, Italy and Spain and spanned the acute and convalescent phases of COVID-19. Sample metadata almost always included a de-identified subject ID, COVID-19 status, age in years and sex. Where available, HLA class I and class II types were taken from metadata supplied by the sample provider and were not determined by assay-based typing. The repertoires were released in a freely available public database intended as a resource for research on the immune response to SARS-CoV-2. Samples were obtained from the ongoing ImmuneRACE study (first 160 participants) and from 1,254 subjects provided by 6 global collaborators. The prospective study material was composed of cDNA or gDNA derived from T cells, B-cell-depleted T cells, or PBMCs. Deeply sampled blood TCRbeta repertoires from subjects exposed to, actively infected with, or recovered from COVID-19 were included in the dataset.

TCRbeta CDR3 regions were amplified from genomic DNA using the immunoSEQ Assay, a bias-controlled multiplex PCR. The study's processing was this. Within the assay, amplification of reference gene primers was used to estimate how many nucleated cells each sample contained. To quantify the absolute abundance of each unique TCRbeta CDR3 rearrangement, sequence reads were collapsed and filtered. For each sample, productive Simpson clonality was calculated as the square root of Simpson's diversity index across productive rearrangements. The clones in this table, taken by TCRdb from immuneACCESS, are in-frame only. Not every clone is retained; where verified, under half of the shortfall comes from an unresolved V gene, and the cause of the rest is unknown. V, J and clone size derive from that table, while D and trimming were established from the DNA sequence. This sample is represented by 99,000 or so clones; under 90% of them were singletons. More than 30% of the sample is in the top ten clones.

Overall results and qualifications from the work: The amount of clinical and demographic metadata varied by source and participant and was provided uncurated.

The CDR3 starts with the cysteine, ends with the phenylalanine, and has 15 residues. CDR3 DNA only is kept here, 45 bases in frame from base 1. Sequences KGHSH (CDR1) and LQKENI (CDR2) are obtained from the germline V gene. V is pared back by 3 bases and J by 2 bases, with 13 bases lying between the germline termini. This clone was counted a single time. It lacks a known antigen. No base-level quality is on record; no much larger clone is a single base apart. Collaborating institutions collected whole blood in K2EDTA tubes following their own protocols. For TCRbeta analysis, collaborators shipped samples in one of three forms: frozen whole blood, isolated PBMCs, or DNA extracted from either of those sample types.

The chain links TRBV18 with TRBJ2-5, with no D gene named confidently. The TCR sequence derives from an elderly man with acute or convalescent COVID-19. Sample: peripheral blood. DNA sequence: TGTGCCAGCTCACCTAATCTGTTTCTTCAAGAGACCCAGTACTTC. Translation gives CASSPNLFLQETQYF. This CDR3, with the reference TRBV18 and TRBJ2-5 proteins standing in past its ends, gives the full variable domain NAGVMQNPRHLVRRRGQEARLRCSPMKGHSHVYWYRQLPEEGLKFMVYLQKENIIDESGMPKERFSAEFPKEGPSILRIQQVVRGDSAAYFCASSPNLFLQETQYFGPGTRLLVL.